A single TCR beta chain is shown here with its context. This entry comes from a study of T cell changes during pregnancy in multiple sclerosis. The CDR3 covers 15 residues. Germline lookup yields CDR1 LNHDA and CDR2 SQIVND (reference sequence). V was pared by 5 bases and J by 4 bases, with 17 bases between. Libraries were prepared by immunoSEQ multiplex PCR; TCRdb keeps only in-frame clonotypes and omits some of them. The data show 30,000 to 40,000 clones, with around 92% seen just once and around 0.73% held by the top ten. This sequence originates from a female donor with multiple sclerosis, enrolled in a pregnancy study. Sequencing was performed on CD4+ T cells from peripheral blood mononuclear cells, taken in the third trimester of pregnancy. The V gene is TRBV19, the J gene TRBJ1-2; perhaps TRBD1 as D (6 bases). The CDR3: CASSPGHLPPYGYTF. DNA for the CDR3: TGTGCCAGTAGTCCGGGACACCTTCCGCCCTATGGCTACACCTTC.